A selection of T cell receptor beta chains follows, all from one sample in a study of radiotherapy plus CTLA-4 blockade in lung cancer. Data came from immunoSEQ multiplex PCR; TCRdb stores just in-frame clones and leaves some out. This sample has approximately 80,000 clones; approximately 80% occur once, and the top ten carry about 0.79%. Specimen: peripheral blood, collected from a patient treated with radiotherapy plus ipilimumab. These receptor sequences come from a human donor with non-small cell lung cancer who had stable disease on radiotherapy plus ipilimumab. Both conserved end residues are part of each CDR3. The order of the fields is CDR3 DNA, CDR3 protein, D gene, clone size, J gene, V gene. D genes are given only for firm matches. Expanded clones get a size class; other rows say once, few or many, or leave the size out.

TGTGCCAGCTCAGGTGGGGCAGGGCAATACGAGCAGTACTTC | CASSGGAGQYEQYF | - | few | TRBJ2-7 | TRBV18
TGCAGCGTTGGTACGACTACCGGGGCGCAGTATTTT | CSVGTTTGAQYF | - | - | TRBJ2-3 | TRBV29-1
TGCAGCGTTGTTTTTAGCGGGGGGTGGGACAATGAGCAGTTCTTC | CSVVFSGGWDNEQFF | TRBD2 | once | TRBJ2-1 | TRBV29-1
TGCGCCAGCAGCTCAAGGGACTTAGACACCGGGGAGCTGTTTTTT | CASSSRDLDTGELFF | - | - | TRBJ2-2 | TRBV5-1
TGTGCCAGCGAGAGGGGCGTGGCTGGAAACACCATATATTTT | CASERGVAGNTIYF | - | - | TRBJ1-3 | TRBV2
TGTGCCGTGCGGGATGGGAGTGGAGATACGCAGTATTTT | CAVRDGSGDTQYF | - | - | TRBJ2-3 | TRBV15
TGTGCCAGCAGTGAGGGCCAGTTCAATGAGCAGTTCTTC | CASSEGQFNEQFF | - | - | TRBJ2-1 | TRBV2
TGTGCCAGTGGTAGTAGCGGGACAGATACGCAGTATTTT | CASGSSGTDTQYF | TRBD2 | - | TRBJ2-3 | TRBV2
TGTGCCAGCAAGGGGACGGGACAGGGTTCCTACGAGCAGTACTTC | CASKGTGQGSYEQYF | TRBD1 | - | TRBJ2-7 | TRBV2
TGTGCCAGCAGTCGGCTAGCGGGGCTTACCTACGAGCAGTACTTC | CASSRLAGLTYEQYF | TRBD2 | - | TRBJ2-7 | TRBV2
TGTGCCAGCAGGGGCCCCTCAAGGGACACAGATACGCAGTATTTT | CASRGPSRDTDTQYF | - | - | TRBJ2-3 | TRBV7-9
TGTGCCAGCAGGCTTAGGTCCGGGGCTCAGATAGGGAGGGATACGCAGTATTTT | CASRLRSGAQIGRDTQYF | - | - | TRBJ2-3 | TRBV7-2
TGTGCCAGCAGCTTAAACGATCGGGACGGCCGAAACTATGGCTACACCTTC | CASSLNDRDGRNYGYTF | - | - | TRBJ1-2 | TRBV7-3
TGTGCCTGGAGAGAGCGGGGTGGTACAGATACGCAGTATTTT | CAWRERGGTDTQYF | TRBD2 | - | TRBJ2-3 | TRBV30
TGTGCCAGCACAGAGGGCAGGGCGGGTGGTTACGAGCAGTACTTC | CASTEGRAGGYEQYF | - | - | TRBJ2-7 | TRBV13
TGCGCCAGCAGCTTGACGGGGAACGATGAAAAACTGTTTTTT | CASSLTGNDEKLFF | - | - | TRBJ1-4 | TRBV5-1
TGTGCCAGCAGTGACAGACAGGGGGGAAGGGAGCAGTTCTTC | CASSDRQGGREQFF | TRBD1 | - | TRBJ2-1 | TRBV6-1
TGTGCCTGGACCAAAACGGGGGTTGCACAAGAGACCCAGTACTTC | CAWTKTGVAQETQYF | - | once | TRBJ2-5 | TRBV30
TGTGCCAGCACCCTAGGCCATGAGCAGTTCTTC | CASTLGHEQFF | - | - | TRBJ2-1 | TRBV6-1
TGTGCCAGCAGCCTCTTTGACGGATTTAGCAATCAGCCCCAGCATTTT | CASSLFDGFSNQPQHF | - | - | TRBJ1-5 | TRBV5-8
TGTGCCAGCAGCTTAGCAGGGAGGTTGGCGCGGGGCTACACCTTC | CASSLAGRLARGYTF | - | - | TRBJ1-2 | TRBV7-9
TGTGCCAGCAGCTTCTCCTGGACAGTTGACTCCTACAATGAGCAGTTCTTC | CASSFSWTVDSYNEQFF | - | - | TRBJ2-1 | TRBV11-2
TGTGCCAGCAGCTTAGGGCAGCCCTCCTACGAGCAGTACTTC | CASSLGQPSYEQYF | - | once | TRBJ2-7 | TRBV7-2
TGTGCCAGCAGTGAAACGGCAGACCTACAAGAGACCCAGTACTTC | CASSETADLQETQYF | - | - | TRBJ2-5 | TRBV6-1
TGTGCCAGCAGTCTCACTGCTAGCGGGAGCTCCTACGAGCAGTACTTC | CASSLTASGSSYEQYF | TRBD2 | - | TRBJ2-7 | TRBV28
TGTGCCAGCAGTTTAATTCCCACCGAACAGCTTTTCTCCTACGAGCAGTACTTC | CASSLIPTEQLFSYEQYF | - | - | TRBJ2-7 | TRBV28
TGTGCCAGCAGCTCGGGACAGCCGAACACCGGGGAGCTGTTTTTT | CASSSGQPNTGELFF | TRBD1 | - | TRBJ2-2 | TRBV5-4
TGTGCCAGCAGCGTAGCCCCCGTCGGGGGCGGGGAGCTGTTTTTT | CASSVAPVGGGELFF | - | - | TRBJ2-2 | TRBV9
TGTGCCAGCAGCTCAACCTTACTAGCGGGAAAGGCCGGGGAGCTGTTTTTT | CASSSTLLAGKAGELFF | TRBD2 | once | TRBJ2-2 | TRBV11-1
TGTGCCAGCTCACAAGACAAGAACTATGGCTACACCTTC | CASSQDKNYGYTF | - | - | TRBJ1-2 | TRBV18
TGTGCCAGCAGTTTATACGCGGGGCAGGCCATCTTCGAACTGTTTTTT | CASSLYAGQAIFELFF | - | - | TRBJ1-4 | TRBV28
TGTGCCAGCAGTCATACCAGCCAGGCAGCCAGATACGAGCAGTACTTC | CASSHTSQAARYEQYF | - | - | TRBJ2-7 | TRBV5-8
TGCAGCCCTGGGACTACTGACAATGAGCAGTTCTTC | CSPGTTDNEQFF | TRBD2 | - | TRBJ2-1 | TRBV29-1
TGTGCCAGCAGCGCGTATGGCAGGGGTTACGAGCAGTACTTC | CASSAYGRGYEQYF | - | - | TRBJ2-7 | TRBV9
TGTGCCAGCAGTTTGGGCAGGACCTTTGGCTACACCTTC | CASSLGRTFGYTF | - | - | TRBJ1-2 | TRBV28
TGTGCCAGCAGTTCCCTAGGCCAGGGAGAAAACATTCAGTACTTC | CASSSLGQGENIQYF | - | once | TRBJ2-4 | TRBV27
TGTGCCAGCAGCGCGGCCGGGACAGCAAACTATGGCTACACCTTC | CASSAAGTANYGYTF | TRBD1 | - | TRBJ1-2 | TRBV9
TGTGCCAGCAGTAGCGGACAGTCCGCCGCCTACGAGCAGTACTTC | CASSSGQSAAYEQYF | - | - | TRBJ2-7 | TRBV28
TGTGCCAGCAAAGTTCAGCTAGCGGTTGGCACAGATACGCAGTATTTT | CASKVQLAVGTDTQYF | TRBD2 | - | TRBJ2-3 | TRBV19
TGTGCCTGGTATCGGGGGGTAGGGTATGGCCACACCTTC | CAWYRGVGYGHTF | - | - | TRBJ1-2 | TRBV30
TGCGCCAGCAGCCAGGACTTTTACAATGAGCAGTTCTTC | CASSQDFYNEQFF | - | - | TRBJ2-1 | TRBV5-1
TGTGCCAGCAGCTTACTCACCGGGCTTGTCACTGAAGCTTTCTTT | CASSLLTGLVTEAFF | - | - | TRBJ1-1 | TRBV7-8